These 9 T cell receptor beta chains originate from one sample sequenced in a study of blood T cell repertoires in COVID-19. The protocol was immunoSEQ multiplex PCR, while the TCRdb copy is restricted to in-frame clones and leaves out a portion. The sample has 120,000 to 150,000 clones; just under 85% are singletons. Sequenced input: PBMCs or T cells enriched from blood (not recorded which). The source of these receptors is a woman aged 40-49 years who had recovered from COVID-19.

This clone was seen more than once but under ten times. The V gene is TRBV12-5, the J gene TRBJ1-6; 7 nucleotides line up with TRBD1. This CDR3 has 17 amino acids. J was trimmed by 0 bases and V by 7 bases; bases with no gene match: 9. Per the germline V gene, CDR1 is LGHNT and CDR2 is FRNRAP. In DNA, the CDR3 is TGTGCTAGTGCGGGACAGCGTAGAGGCTCCTATAATTCACCCCTCCACTTT. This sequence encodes CASAGQRRGSYNSPLHF.

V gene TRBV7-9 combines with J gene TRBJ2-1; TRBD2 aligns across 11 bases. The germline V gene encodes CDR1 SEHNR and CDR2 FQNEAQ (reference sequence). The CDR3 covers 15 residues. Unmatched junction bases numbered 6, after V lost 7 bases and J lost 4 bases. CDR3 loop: CASTRTSGSYNEQFF. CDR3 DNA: TGTGCCAGCACCCGGACTAGCGGGTCTTACAATGAGCAGTTCTTC.

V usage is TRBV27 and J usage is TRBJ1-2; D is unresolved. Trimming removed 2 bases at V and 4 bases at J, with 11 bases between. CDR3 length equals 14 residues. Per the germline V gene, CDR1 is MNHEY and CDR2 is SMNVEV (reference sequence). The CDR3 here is CASSLEASGYGYTF. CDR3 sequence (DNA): TGTGCCAGCAGTTTAGAAGCGTCTGGCTATGGCTACACCTTC.

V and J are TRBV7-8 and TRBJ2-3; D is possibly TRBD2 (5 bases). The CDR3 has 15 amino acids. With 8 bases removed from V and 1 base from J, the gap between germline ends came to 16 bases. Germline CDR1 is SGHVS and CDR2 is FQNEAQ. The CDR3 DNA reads TGTGCCAGCCTTACCACGGGGATTGGCACAGATACGCAGTATTTT. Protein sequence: CASLTTGIGTDTQYF.

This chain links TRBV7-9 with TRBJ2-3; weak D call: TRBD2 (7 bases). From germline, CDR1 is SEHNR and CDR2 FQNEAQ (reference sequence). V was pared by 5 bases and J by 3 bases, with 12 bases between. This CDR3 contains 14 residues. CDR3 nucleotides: TGTGCCAGCAGCGGCAGGGGAGGGACAGATACGCAGTATTTT. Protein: CASSGRGGTDTQYF.

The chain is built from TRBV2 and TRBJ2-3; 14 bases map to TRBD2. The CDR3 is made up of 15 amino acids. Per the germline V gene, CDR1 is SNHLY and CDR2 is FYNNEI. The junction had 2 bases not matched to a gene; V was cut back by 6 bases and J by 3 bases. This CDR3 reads CASRRLAGGTDTQYF. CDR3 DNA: TGTGCCAGCAGGAGACTAGCGGGGGGGACAGATACGCAGTATTTT.

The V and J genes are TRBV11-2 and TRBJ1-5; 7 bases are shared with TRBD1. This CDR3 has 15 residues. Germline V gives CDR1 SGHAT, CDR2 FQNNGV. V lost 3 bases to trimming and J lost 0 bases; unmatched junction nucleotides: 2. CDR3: CASSLDRLSNQPQHF. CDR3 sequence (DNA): TGTGCCAGCAGCTTGGACAGGCTTAGCAATCAGCCCCAGCATTTT.

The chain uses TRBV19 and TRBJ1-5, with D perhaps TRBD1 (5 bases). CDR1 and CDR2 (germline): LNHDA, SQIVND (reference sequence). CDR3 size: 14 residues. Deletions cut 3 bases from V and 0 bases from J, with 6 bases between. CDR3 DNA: TGTGCCAGTAGTATCAGGGATAGCAATCAGCCCCAGCATTTT. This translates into CASSIRDSNQPQHF.

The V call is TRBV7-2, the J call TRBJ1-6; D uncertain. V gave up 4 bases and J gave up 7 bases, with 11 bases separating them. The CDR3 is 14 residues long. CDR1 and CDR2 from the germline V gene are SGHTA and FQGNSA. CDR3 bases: TGTGCCAGCAGCTATTACGTGGGCAATTCACCCCTCCACTTT. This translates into CASSYYVGNSPLHF.